This TCR beta chain comes out of a study of T cell responses to AZD1222 COVID-19 vaccine. Points from the study as a whole: The peak T cell response came first, and repertoires were sampled only after it.

The V and J ends lost 2 bases and 6 bases respectively, with 10 bases between them. From germline, CDR1 is MNHNS and CDR2 SASEGT. The CDR3 has 14 amino acids. As for this clone: Its antigen is not known.

Repertoires were generated with immunoSEQ multiplex PCR, while TCRdb's copy carries only in-frame clones and drops some. The table has about 110,000 clones, about nine tenths seen once. The receptor's source is an adult who received the AZD1222 COVID-19 vaccine. This chain uses TRBV6-1 with TRBJ2-2; D is ambiguous. This sample comprised peripheral blood, obtained 28 days after the second AZD1222 dose. The CDR3 reads CASSERARAGELFF. In DNA, the CDR3 is TGTGCCAGCAGTGAAAGAGCTAGGGCCGGGGAGCTGTTTTTT.